One and the same sample provided the 30 T cell receptor beta chains below, sequenced in a study of T cells in Graves' hyperthyroidism and ophthalmopathy. The investigators amplified TCR beta CDR3 regions from RNA transcripts. In the first-round RT-PCR of the TCR CDR3, the HTBI primer set was used. TCRdb independently ran MiXCR on the multiplex PCR reads; one entry per CDR3 protein. This table holds 300,000 to 500,000 distinct CDR3 sequences, just under 15% found once. Specimen: blood. The receptor set was obtained from a woman in her 30s with Graves' hyperthyroidism.

The sample holds a few counts of this clonotype. V is TRBV20-1 and J is TRBJ2-1; 10 positions agree with TRBD2. Germline V CDR1 and CDR2: DFQATT, SNEGSKA (reference sequence). The CDR3 sequence is 13 residues long. Trimming took 6 bases from V and 8 from J; bases not matched to a gene: 7. CDR3 loop: CSASSGSVYEQFF. In DNA form, the CDR3 reads TGCAGTGCCTCTAGCGGGAGTGTGTATGAGCAGTTCTTC.

This clonotype was seen a single time. Likely a read error: the CDR3 ends without its conserved phenylalanine or tryptophan. CDR3: CASSLWGSANYGYTC. Written as DNA, the CDR3 is TGTGCCAGCAGTTTATGGGGTTCAGCTAACTATGGCTACACCTGC. The rearrangement joins TRBV28 to TRBJ1-2; D gene uncertain. V was shortened by 0 bases and J by 0 bases, with 8 bases between the two germline ends. Germline CDR1 and CDR2: MDHEN and SYDVKM. This CDR3 region has 15 residues.

This clonotype was seen a handful of times. The chain recombines TRBV28 with TRBJ2-7, with 11 bases aligning to TRBD1. CDR3 length equals 15 residues. Germline V gene lookup returns CDR1 MDHEN and CDR2 SYDVKM. J gave up 7 bases and V 8 bases, and 13 bases lay outside the gene matches. CDR3 sequence reads: CASETTGTGGYEQYF. In DNA form, the CDR3 reads TGTGCCAGCGAGACCACCGGGACAGGGGGTTATGAGCAGTACTTC.

This clonotype was detected many times. This chain's CDR3 is CASRVSRVDNEQFF. As DNA, the CDR3 is TGTGCCAGCAGAGTGAGCAGGGTGGACAATGAGCAGTTCTTC. The chain links TRBV12-3 or TRBV12-4 to TRBJ2-1, with D possibly TRBD1 on 5 matching bases. This CDR3 comprises 14 residues. The V and J ends lost 6 bases and 5 bases respectively, with 14 bases between them.

The V gene is TRBV18, the J gene TRBJ1-2, with 7 bases matching TRBD1. The V gene end was trimmed by 3 bases and the J gene end by 4 bases; junction bases not matched to a gene: 8. Per the germline V gene, CDR1 is KGHSH and CDR2 is LQKENI. This CDR3 spans 15 amino acids. The CDR3 reads CASSPGRQGGYGYTF. The CDR3 nucleotides read TGTGCCAGCTCACCGGGTAGACAGGGAGGCTATGGCTACACCTTC.

This clonotype was counted ten times or more. The rearrangement uses TRBV2 and TRBJ2-1, with 11 positions matching TRBD2. The V segment lost 8 bases and the J segment 4 bases; nucleotides outside the gene matches: 7. Germline lookup yields CDR1 SNHLY and CDR2 FYNNEI. This CDR3 is built from 15 residues. The DNA for the CDR3 is TGTGCCAGCCTGACGACTAGCGGGGTTTACAATGAGCAGTTCTTC. Its translation: CASLTTSGVYNEQFF.

This clonotype came up a few times. CDR3 amino acids: CAGSRGQETQYF. CDR3 DNA: TGTGCCGGGTCGCGGGGACAAGAGACCCAGTACTTC. The V gene is TRBV2, the J gene TRBJ2-5; tentative D call: TRBD2 (6 bases). The V and J ends lost 11 bases and 2 bases respectively, with 12 bases between them. The germline V gene has CDR1 SNHLY and CDR2 FYNNEI. CDR3 length equals 12 residues. Combining the CDR3 with reference TRBV2 and TRBJ2-5 gives the whole variable domain EPEVTQTPSHQVTQMGQEVILRCVPISNHLYFYWYRQILGQKVEFLVSFYNNEISEKSEIFDDQFSVERPDGSNFTLKIRSTKLEDSAMYFCAGSRGQETQYFGPGTRLLVL.

V usage is TRBV10-3 and J usage is TRBJ1-2, with 8 nucleotides matching TRBD1. The germline CDR1 and CDR2 sequences are ENHRY and SYGVKD. After removal of 2 bases from V and 4 bases from J, the junction contained 3 bases not matched to a gene. The CDR3 is 14 amino acids. CDR3 DNA sequence: TGTGCCATCAGTGAGGACAGGGGCGGCTATGGCTACACCTTC. It yields the protein CAISEDRGGYGYTF.

This clonotype was detected ten times or more. The V gene is TRBV12-3 or TRBV12-4, the J gene TRBJ2-3, with D unresolved. V lost 2 bases, J lost 0 bases, and 6 bases lay in between. CDR3 size: 14 residues. The CDR3 DNA sequence: TGTGCCAGCAGTTTAACAGCAAGCACAGATACGCAGTATTTT. This gives the protein CASSLTASTDTQYF.

The chain combines TRBV28 with TRBJ1-5; TRBD1 is a possible D gene (5 bases). The CDR3 totals 18 residues. The germline gives CDR1 MDHEN, CDR2 SYDVKM. V gave up 6 bases and J gave up 3 bases, with 24 bases separating them. For the CDR3, the DNA is TGTGCCAGCAGCGGCGTATGGATCCAGGTGGGACCCAATCAGCCCCAGCATTTT. Its translation is CASSGVWIQVGPNQPQHF.

In its sample, this clonotype was seen many times. The chain joins TRBV20-1 to TRBJ1-1; TRBD1 is a possible D gene (6 bases). The germline V gene has CDR1 DFQATT and CDR2 SNEGSKA (reference sequence). This CDR3 contains 12 residues. Trimming left V 0 bases short and J 11 bases short, with 13 bases between. CDR3 DNA sequence: TGCAGTGCTAGAGATGGGGGGGGCGCCGCTTTCTTT. It specifies CSARDGGGAAFF.

There are a few counts of this clonotype. The chain has TRBV9 and TRBJ1-1, with 7 nucleotides matching TRBD1. From germline, CDR1 is SGDLS and CDR2 YYNGEE. The CDR3 length is 17 residues. The V segment lost 3 bases and the J segment 1 base; nucleotides outside the gene matches: 12. CDR3 DNA: TGTGCCAGCAGCGATTCCCGGGACAGCAGTTGGAACACTGAAGCTTTCTTT. As protein: CASSDSRDSSWNTEAFF.

This clonotype was observed many times. J is TRBJ2-1 and V is TRBV20-1; weak D call: TRBD2 (5 bases). Germline CDR1 reads DFQATT; CDR2 reads SNEGSKA (reference sequence). This CDR3 comprises 15 residues. Trimming left V 0 bases short and J 3 bases short, with 12 bases between. The DNA of the CDR3 is TGCAGTGCTAGAGATACTAGTGTCGGCTACAATGAGCAGTTCTTC. This translates into CSARDTSVGYNEQFF.

The rearrangement joins TRBV20-1 to TRBJ1-2; D remains unclear. Germline-derived CDR1 and CDR2 are DFQATT and SNEGSKA (reference sequence). V lost 0 bases to trimming and J lost 2 bases, with 7 bases between them. The length of the CDR3 is 13 residues. The CDR3: CSARDQDNYGYTF. CDR3 in DNA: TGCAGTGCTAGAGATCAGGACAACTATGGCTACACCTTC.

This clonotype was detected a few times. The genes are TRBV10-3 and TRBJ2-1, with 12 bases lining up with TRBD1. V lost 0 bases to trimming and J lost 8 bases; unmatched junction nucleotides: 11. Germline lookup yields CDR1 ENHRY and CDR2 SYGVKD. The CDR3 contains 18 residues. The CDR3 region has the DNA TGTGCCATCAGTGAGTCTATCCCGGGACAGGGGGCGCGCGATGAGCAGTTCTTC. Its protein is CAISESIPGQGARDEQFF.

There are many counts of this clonotype. The genes are TRBV30 and TRBJ1-5; no firm D call. This CDR3 is 14 amino acids long. The V gene lost 2 bases and the J gene lost 1 base, with 9 bases spanning the gap. Looked up from germline, CDR1 is GTSNPN and CDR2 is SVGIG (reference sequence). This chain's CDR3 is CAWSPLTSNQPQHF. In DNA form, the CDR3 reads TGTGCCTGGAGTCCCCTCACGAGCAATCAGCCCCAGCATTTT.

This clonotype showed up just a few times. The V gene is TRBV7-6, the J gene TRBJ2-2, with D perhaps TRBD2 (6 bases). Between the trimmed V and J ends, which lost 2 bases and 6 bases, there was a span of 16 bases. The CDR3 extends over 16 amino acids. Germline CDR1 SGHVS, CDR2 FNYEAQ. The CDR3 DNA reads TGTGCCAGCAGCTTAAACCCGGGGCTAGCGCCCGGGGAGCTGTTTTTT. Protein sequence: CASSLNPGLAPGELFF.

The genes are TRBV18 and TRBJ2-3, with 9 bases that match TRBD1. The J segment lost 6 bases and the V segment lost 4 bases, leaving 8 bases of the junction unmatched. This CDR3 region has 15 residues. Germline V gene sequence: CDR1 KGHSH, CDR2 LQKENI. CDR3 nucleotides: TGTGCCAGCTCACTATCCGGGACAGGGACCGATACGCAGTATTTT. Encoded protein: CASSLSGTGTDTQYF.

The table lists this clonotype with many counts. The chain carries TRBV5-8 and TRBJ2-5; possibly TRBD2 for D (6 bases). V was shortened by 4 bases and J by 11 bases, with 15 bases between the two germline ends. Per the germline V gene, CDR1 is SGHTS and CDR2 is YDEGEE. The CDR3 runs 12 residues. The DNA of the CDR3 is TGTGCCAGCAGCCGTGATTGGGGGACTCAGTACTTC. As protein: CASSRDWGTQYF.

In this sample, this clonotype turned up many times. The chain is built from TRBV6-2 or TRBV6-3 and TRBJ2-1; TRBD2 matches at 8 bases. The CDR3 length is 14 residues. The germline gives CDR1 MNHEY, CDR2 SVGEGT. The V and J ends lost 5 bases and 12 bases, in that order; junction bases with no gene match: 12. The CDR3 nucleotides read TGTGCCAGCAGTCGCGGGCTAGCGGGCCTCCTGCAGTTCTTC. This encodes CASSRGLAGLLQFF.

V usage is TRBV5-5 and J usage is TRBJ1-1, with D possibly being TRBD1 (6 bases). The V end lost 0 bases, the J end lost 6 bases, and 15 bases lay between the germline ends. Germline V gene lookup returns CDR1 SGHKS and CDR2 YYEKEE (reference sequence). The CDR3 runs to 15 residues. The CDR3 DNA is TGTGCCAGCAGCTTGGTGTCACAGGGCTTGCCTGAAGCTTTCTTT. It yields the protein CASSLVSQGLPEAFF.

CDR3 protein: CASSLLSDTQYF. The CDR3 DNA sequence: TGTGCCAGCAGCTTGTTGTCAGATACGCAGTATTTT. The chain joins TRBV5-5 to TRBJ2-3, with D uncertain. The CDR3 is 12 amino acids. CDR1 is SGHKS, CDR2 YYEKEE, per germline (reference sequence). V lost 1 base and J 4 bases, leaving 4 bases between the germline ends.

This clonotype was observed a handful of times. The genes are TRBV18 and TRBJ2-2; TRBD1 is a possible D gene (6 bases). Trimming removed 2 bases at V and 2 bases at J, with 15 bases between. CDR3 size: 17 residues. Germline V gene lookup returns CDR1 KGHSH and CDR2 LQKENI. CDR3 sequence reads: CASSPTTLGQNTGELFF. DNA for the CDR3: TGTGCCAGCTCACCAACCACCTTGGGACAAAACACCGGGGAGCTGTTTTTT. Drawing the rest from reference TRBV18 and TRBJ2-2, the complete variable domain is NAGVMQNPRHLVRRRGQEARLRCSPMKGHSHVYWYRQLPEEGLKFMVYLQKENIIDESGMPKERFSAEFPKEGPSILRIQQVVRGDSAAYFCASSPTTLGQNTGELFFGEGSRLTVL.

This chain connects TRBV20-1 to TRBJ2-7; D unresolved. V was cut by 6 bases and J by 0 bases, with 12 bases left in between. This CDR3 has 13 residues. From germline, CDR1 is DFQATT and CDR2 SNEGSKA (reference sequence). The CDR3: CSASGRSSYEQYF. The CDR3 DNA reads TGCAGTGCCTCAGGACGGAGCTCCTACGAGCAGTACTTC.

Ten or more counts support this clonotype. The V gene is TRBV3-1, the J gene TRBJ1-3, with D possibly being TRBD1 (5 bases). The germline gives CDR1 LGHDT, CDR2 YNNKEL (reference sequence). V dropped 4 bases and J dropped 8 bases, with 12 bases sitting between them. This CDR3 has 13 residues. The CDR3 DNA reads TGTGCCAGCAGCCTCGACGCGGGGGACACCATATATTTT. It codes for CASSLDAGDTIYF.

The chain carries TRBV20-1 and TRBJ2-5; weak D call: TRBD2 (6 bases). V was shortened by 0 bases and J by 4 bases, with 15 bases between the two germline ends. Germline CDR1 and CDR2: DFQATT and SNEGSKA (reference sequence). The CDR3 spans 15 residues. The CDR3 reads CSARDRSGLGETQYF. CDR3 nucleotides: TGCAGTGCTAGAGATCGGAGCGGGTTGGGAGAGACCCAGTACTTC.

This clonotype was seen repeatedly, ten times or more. The chain links TRBV12-5 to TRBJ1-1, with a tentative D call TRBD1 (5 bases). Deletions cut 4 bases from V and 0 bases from J, with 15 bases between. Per germline, CDR1 LGHNT and CDR2 FRNRAP. CDR3 size: 16 residues. DNA for the CDR3: TGTGCTAGTGGTTCACGACAGAGCCCCATGAACACTGAAGCTTTCTTT. Protein: CASGSRQSPMNTEAFF.

This clonotype was counted ten times or more. V usage is TRBV20-1 and J usage is TRBJ2-1; D possibly matches TRBD1 or TRBD2 (5 bases each). Germline lookup yields CDR1 DFQATT and CDR2 SNEGSKA (reference sequence). This CDR3 comprises 16 residues. Trimming took off 7 bases at V and 2 bases at J, with 21 bases between the two ends. DNA of the CDR3: TGCAGTGTCATAGATAGGGGCGGGTTCACCTACAATGAGCAGTTCTTC. The encoded protein is CSVIDRGGFTYNEQFF.

Here the CDR3 reads CSARDAGTPTAQQYF. The DNA for the CDR3 is TGCAGTGCTAGAGATGCCGGGACACCTACAGCACAGCAGTATTTT. V is TRBV20-1 and J is TRBJ2-3; a weak D match, TRBD1 (6 bases). Germline assignment: CDR1 DFQATT and CDR2 SNEGSKA (reference sequence). V was pared by 0 bases and J by 11 bases, with 21 bases between. CDR3 size: 15 residues.

This clonotype was seen more than once but under ten times. The gene calls are TRBV5-1 and TRBJ2-7; D is undetermined. Trimming shortened V by 4 bases and J by 0 bases, and 14 bases separated the two germline ends. Germline-derived CDR1 and CDR2 are SGHRS and YFSETQ. The length of the CDR3 is 15 residues. The CDR3 loop reads CASSPAVLFSYEQYF. The CDR3 DNA is TGCGCCAGCAGCCCCGCGGTTCTATTCTCCTACGAGCAGTACTTC.